The 30 T cell receptor beta chains presented below share a single source sample, sequenced in a study of shared clonotypes between healthy human individuals. Assay used: immunoSEQ multiplex PCR; TCRdb lists only in-frame clones, some missing. Among 2 million to 2.5 million clones listed, 85% to 95% were seen once. The naive CD8 subset, CD45RO-negative cells positively selected for CCR7, excluded terminally differentiated effector memory CD45RA+ cells. What was sequenced was naive CD8+ T cells sorted from blood. All receptors come from a man between 18 and 35 years old in good health.

J is TRBJ1-4 and V is TRBV27; D not certain. The V end lost 4 bases, the J end lost 3 bases, and 12 bases lay between the germline ends. Per germline, CDR1 MNHEY and CDR2 SMNVEV (reference sequence). This CDR3 region has 15 residues. The CDR3 here is CASSWSLGSNEKLFF. The DNA for the CDR3 is TGTGCCAGCAGTTGGAGTCTTGGGTCTAATGAAAAACTGTTTTTT.

The V call is TRBV29-1, the J call TRBJ1-2, with D unresolved. CDR1 is SQVTM and CDR2 is ANQGSEA in the germline V gene. Trimming removed 3 bases at V and 3 bases at J, with 5 bases between. The CDR3 is made up of 11 amino acids. CDR3 in DNA: TGCAGCGTTGATCGTGACTATGGCTACACCTTC. Translation: CSVDRDYGYTF.

This chain uses TRBV27 with TRBJ2-4; D not resolved. V lost 5 bases, J lost 8 bases, and 13 bases lay in between. This CDR3 has 13 residues. The germline CDR1 and CDR2 sequences are MNHEY and SMNVEV (reference sequence). CDR3 protein: CASSDLPRDIQYF. The CDR3 bases are TGTGCCAGCAGTGACTTGCCAAGGGACATTCAGTACTTC.

The CDR3 sequence: CASSLASGGPVDEQYF. In DNA, the CDR3 is TGTGCCAGCAGCCTCGCTAGCGGGGGGCCAGTCGACGAGCAGTACTTC. V and J are TRBV13 and TRBJ2-7; TRBD2 matches 11 bases. The CDR3 spans 16 residues. J was trimmed by 5 bases and V by 5 bases; bases with no gene match: 11. Germline CDR1 reads PRHDT; CDR2 reads FYEKMQ (reference sequence). Full variable domain (rest looked up from reference TRBV13 and TRBJ2-7): AAGVIQSPRHLIKEKRETATLKCYPIPRHDTVYWYQQGPGQDPQFLISFYEKMQSDKGSIPDRFSAQQFSDYHSELNMSSLELGDSALYFCASSLASGGPVDEQYFGPGTRLTVT.

This chain joins TRBV9 and TRBJ2-2; the D gene is possibly TRBD2 (6 bases). Germline CDR1 is SGDLS and CDR2 is YYNGEE. The ends were cut back, 4 bases at V and 5 bases at J, with 21 bases in the middle. This CDR3 spans 17 amino acids. CDR3 in amino acids: CASSPRGIPSRTGELFF. In DNA, the CDR3 is TGTGCCAGCAGCCCCCGGGGGATTCCTTCAAGGACCGGGGAGCTGTTTTTT.

The chain's CDR3 is CASSVGDWKIGELFF. The CDR3 region has the DNA TGTGCCAGCAGCGTAGGCGACTGGAAGATAGGGGAGCTGTTTTTT. The rearrangement uses TRBV9 and TRBJ2-2; D remains unclear. This CDR3 spans 15 amino acids. V was clipped by 0 bases and J by 8 bases, with 14 bases between them. Germline loops: CDR1 SGDLS, CDR2 YYNGEE.

This chain connects TRBV10-3 to TRBJ2-7, with 7 nucleotides matching TRBD2. Trimming at V came to 5 bases and at J to 5 bases, leaving 6 bases not matched to a gene. The length of the CDR3 is 13 residues. Per germline, CDR1 ENHRY and CDR2 SYGVKD. CDR3 protein: CAISSNRGDEQYF. The CDR3 DNA follows: TGTGCCATCAGTTCTAACCGGGGGGACGAGCAGTACTTC.

The rearrangement uses TRBV7-9 and TRBJ2-6, with D perhaps matching TRBD2 (5 bases). In germline, CDR1 is SEHNR, CDR2 FQNEAQ (reference sequence). Trimming took off 2 bases at V and 11 bases at J, with 10 bases between the two ends. The CDR3 contains 13 residues. The CDR3 nucleotides read TGTGCCAGCAGCTTACGGGGAGTGGACGTCCTGACTTTC. This codes for CASSLRGVDVLTF.

V usage is TRBV5-4 and J usage is TRBJ2-7; the D is unclear. Germline CDR1 is SGHNT and CDR2 is YYREEE (reference sequence). Deletions cut 3 bases from V and 1 base from J, with 11 bases between. The CDR3 loop spans 14 amino acids. This chain's CDR3 is CASSSGDTSYEQYF. CDR3 coding DNA: TGTGCCAGCAGCTCAGGAGACACTTCCTACGAGCAGTACTTC.

The rearrangement joins TRBV27 to TRBJ2-7, with 7 bases lining up with TRBD1. CDR1 and CDR2 from the germline V gene are MNHEY and SMNVEV (reference sequence). With 6 bases clipped from V and 0 bases from J, the junction kept 8 bases outside the gene matches. CDR3 size: 15 residues. The CDR3 spells CASRLGTASSYEQYF. The CDR3 nucleotides are TGTGCCAGCAGACTAGGGACAGCCAGCTCCTACGAGCAGTACTTC.

The chain is built from TRBV30 and TRBJ1-1; tentative D call: TRBD1 (5 bases). The V and J ends lost 2 bases and 7 bases respectively, with 11 bases between them. This CDR3 spans 12 amino acids. CDR1 and CDR2 from the germline V gene are GTSNPN and SVGIG (reference sequence). For the CDR3, the DNA is TGTGCCTGGAGTTGGGGGGGGATTGAAGCTTTCTTT. Translated, it gives CAWSWGGIEAFF.

The chain joins TRBV7-6 to TRBJ2-7, with D unclear. The CDR3 is 13 residues long. The germline V gene encodes CDR1 SGHVS and CDR2 FNYEAQ. V was trimmed by 4 bases and J by 5 bases, leaving 12 bases between them. CDR3 region: CASSSLPTDEQYF. Written as DNA, the CDR3 is TGTGCCAGCAGCTCCTTACCCACCGACGAGCAGTACTTC.

The rearrangement uses TRBV9 and TRBJ1-5; D ambiguous. The CDR3 length is 15 residues. Trimming stripped 2 bases from V and 0 bases from J, with 9 bases between. Germline V gene data show CDR1 as SGDLS and CDR2 as YYNGEE. In DNA, the CDR3 is TGTGCCAGCAGCGTCCGTACCATTAGCAATCAGCCCCAGCATTTT. Translation gives CASSVRTISNQPQHF.

The table lists this clone with a few counts. Other DNA sequences in the same sample also yield this CDR3. The chain recombines TRBV7-2 with TRBJ1-2, with D hard to call. The CDR3 totals 15 residues. V gave up 1 base and J gave up 2 bases, with 11 bases separating them. CDR1 SGHTA and CDR2 FQGNSA come from the germline V gene. This chain's CDR3 is CASSLVSGGNYGYTF. Here the CDR3 DNA reads TGTGCCAGCAGCTTAGTGAGCGGAGGGAACTATGGCTACACCTTC.

This chain links TRBV29-1 with TRBJ1-2; tentatively, D is TRBD1 (6 bases). Germline V gene data show CDR1 as SQVTM and CDR2 as ANQGSEA. V dropped 7 bases and J dropped 0 bases, with 15 bases sitting between them. This CDR3 contains 14 residues. The CDR3 reads CSALDRPTNYGYTF. The DNA for the CDR3 is TGCAGCGCCCTTGACAGGCCTACTAACTATGGCTACACCTTC.

This chain uses TRBV6-1 with TRBJ2-7; D ambiguous. This CDR3 spans 14 amino acids. CDR1 is MNHNS and CDR2 is SASEGT in the germline V gene. Trimming took off 1 base at V and 3 bases at J, with 10 bases between the two ends. CDR3 DNA: TGTGCCAGCAGTGAAGTCGGCTGGGACTACGAGCAGTACTTC. This translates into CASSEVGWDYEQYF.

To note about this clone: The junction departs from germline at one end; a sequencing error may be responsible. The chain employs TRBV5-5 and TRBJ2-7; no definite D call. The CDR3 loop spans 15 amino acids. Germline V gives CDR1 SGHKS, CDR2 YYEKEE (reference sequence). CDR3 residues: CASSLTVTELYEQYF. The CDR3 DNA reads as TGCGCCAGCAGCTTGACCGTCACAGAACTATACGAGCAGTACTTC.

V gene TRBV7-2 combines with J gene TRBJ2-7; D is perhaps TRBD2 (6 bases). The length of the CDR3 is 19 residues. Germline lookup yields CDR1 SGHTA and CDR2 FQGNSA. V was clipped by 5 bases and J by 3 bases, with 29 bases between them. The CDR3 DNA reads as TGTGCCAGCAGCCTAGATCCTTTTCCTAGCGTCGGAAGAGTCTACGAGCAGTACTTC. Encoded protein: CASSLDPFPSVGRVYEQYF.

The chain links TRBV11-2 to TRBJ1-1, with 8 bases aligning to TRBD1. Germline-derived CDR1 and CDR2 are SGHAT and FQNNGV. The CDR3 is 14 amino acids. Trimming took 4 bases from V and 11 from J; bases not matched to a gene: 12. CDR3 region: CASSYSTAQGGAFF. For the CDR3, the DNA is TGTGCCAGCAGCTATTCGACCGCACAGGGGGGGGCTTTCTTT.

This chain uses TRBV27 with TRBJ2-7; D might be TRBD2 (6 bases). In germline, CDR1 is MNHEY, CDR2 SMNVEV (reference sequence). CDR3 length: 14 residues. Trimming removed 5 bases from V and 3 bases from J, with 14 bases in between. CDR3 in amino acids: CASSGDWGGYEQYF. Here the CDR3 DNA reads TGTGCCAGCAGTGGGGATTGGGGAGGCTACGAGCAGTACTTC.

The V gene is TRBV10-1, the J gene TRBJ2-3; D remains unclear. V shed 3 bases and J shed 2 bases, with 9 bases lying between them. The CDR3 loop spans 14 amino acids. Germline V CDR1 and CDR2: WNHNN, SYGVQD (reference sequence). The CDR3 nucleotides read TGCGCCAGCAGTGACTCCCGGACCACAGATACGCAGTATTTT. This codes for CASSDSRTTDTQYF.

The chain carries TRBV6-6 and TRBJ2-2; D could derive from TRBD1 or TRBD2 (5 bases each). Between the trimmed V and J ends, which lost 1 base and 0 bases, there was a span of 9 bases. The CDR3 has 16 amino acids. Germline CDR1 MNHNY, CDR2 SVGAGI (reference sequence). In DNA form, the CDR3 reads TGTGCCAGCAGTTACTATGGGGGATCGAACACCGGGGAGCTGTTTTTT. This translates into CASSYYGGSNTGELFF.

This rearrangement joins TRBV27 to TRBJ2-7, with D hard to call. The length of the CDR3 is 13 residues. CDR1 is MNHEY, CDR2 SMNVEV, per germline (reference sequence). V lost 5 bases, J lost 3 bases, and 11 bases lay in between. The CDR3 loop reads CASSPHLGYEQYF. The CDR3 DNA sequence: TGTGCCAGCAGTCCCCATTTGGGCTACGAGCAGTACTTC.

V gene TRBV5-6 combines with J gene TRBJ2-7, with D tentatively TRBD2 (5 bases). The CDR3 is 14 residues long. The germline V gene has CDR1 SGHDT and CDR2 YYEEEE. Trimming stripped 0 bases from V and 2 bases from J, with 9 bases between. The CDR3 protein is CASSLAGYPYEQYF. The CDR3 nucleotides are TGTGCCAGCAGCTTGGCGGGATACCCCTACGAGCAGTACTTC.

The chain combines TRBV9 with TRBJ2-7; 7 positions agree with TRBD1. The CDR3 covers 14 residues. Germline CDR1 is SGDLS and CDR2 is YYNGEE. The trim removed 3 bases at V and 4 bases at J, leaving 7 bases unmatched. The CDR3, as DNA: TGTGCCAGCAGCGAGGGACCGGGACAGTACGAGCAGTACTTC. Its protein is CASSEGPGQYEQYF.

The chain links TRBV6-5 to TRBJ2-7; weak D call: TRBD1 (6 bases). The germline CDR1 and CDR2 sequences are MNHEY and SVGAGI. The CDR3 covers 14 residues. V lost 4 bases, J lost 0 bases, and 10 bases lay in between. This chain's CDR3 is CASSSGQFSYEQYF. CDR3 bases: TGTGCCAGCAGTTCAGGACAGTTCTCCTACGAGCAGTACTTC.

CDR3 residues: CAIPRGTGELFF. The CDR3, as DNA: TGTGCCATCCCAAGGGGCACCGGGGAGCTGTTTTTT. The chain has TRBV6-1 and TRBJ2-2; possible D gene TRBD1, 5 bases. The V end was cut by 10 bases, the J end by 4 bases, with 10 bases between. Germline values: CDR1 MNHNS, CDR2 SASEGT. This CDR3 has 12 residues.

The chain uses TRBV30 and TRBJ1-5, with 10 bases aligning to TRBD1. The V gene end was trimmed by 4 bases and the J gene end by 5 bases; junction bases not matched to a gene: 8. Germline-derived CDR1 and CDR2 are GTSNPN and SVGIG (reference sequence). The CDR3 is made up of 15 amino acids. The CDR3, as DNA: TGTGCCTGGACTCACCCGGGACAGGGGCATCAGCCCCAGCATTTT. Its translation is CAWTHPGQGHQPQHF. The entire variable domain, with the rest obtained from reference TRBV30 and TRBJ1-5, is as follows: SQTIHQWPATLVQPVGSPLSLECTVEGTSNPNLYWYRQAAGRGLQLLFYSVGIGQISSEVPQNLSASRPQDRQFILSSKKLLLSDSGFYLCAWTHPGQGHQPQHFGDGTRLSIL.

This chain links TRBV7-8 with TRBJ2-7; possible D gene TRBD1, 6 bases. V was pared by 4 bases and J by 6 bases, with 19 bases between. CDR3 size: 15 residues. The germline V gene has CDR1 SGHVS and CDR2 FQNEAQ. Written as DNA, the CDR3 is TGTGCCAGCAGCTCCCGGGTCGGACAGCTCGGCGAGCAGTACTTC. Translating gives CASSSRVGQLGEQYF.

The genes are TRBV11-3 and TRBJ2-7; 9 bases map to TRBD1. Germline V gene lookup returns CDR1 SGHNT and CDR2 YENEEA. CDR3 length: 15 amino acids. J gave up 3 bases and V 3 bases, and 6 bases lay outside the gene matches. The CDR3 spells CASSLGPGQGYEQYF. As DNA, the CDR3 is TGTGCCAGCAGCTTGGGGCCGGGACAGGGCTACGAGCAGTACTTC.